The sample holds many counts of the clone carrying this T cell receptor (beta chain). The data were taken from a study of T cells after posttransplantation cyclophosphamide. The repertoire was sequenced with immunoSEQ multiplex PCR; TCRdb's copy has only in-frame clones and lacks some. The specimen has 34,000 or so clones, none found just once. The CDR3 loop spans 14 amino acids. The germline V gene has CDR1 LGHNA and CDR2 YNFKEQ. V shed 4 bases and J 2 bases; nucleotides not matched to a gene: 2. Sequencing was carried out using PBMCs. The V gene is TRBV4-2, the J gene TRBJ2-7; 10 bases fit TRBD2. The receptor comes from a woman in her 50s in good health and a related stem cell transplant donor. The CDR3 spells CASSLTSGAYEQYF. The CDR3 coding sequence is TGTGCCAGCAGCCTCACTAGCGGGGCCTACGAGCAGTACTTC.